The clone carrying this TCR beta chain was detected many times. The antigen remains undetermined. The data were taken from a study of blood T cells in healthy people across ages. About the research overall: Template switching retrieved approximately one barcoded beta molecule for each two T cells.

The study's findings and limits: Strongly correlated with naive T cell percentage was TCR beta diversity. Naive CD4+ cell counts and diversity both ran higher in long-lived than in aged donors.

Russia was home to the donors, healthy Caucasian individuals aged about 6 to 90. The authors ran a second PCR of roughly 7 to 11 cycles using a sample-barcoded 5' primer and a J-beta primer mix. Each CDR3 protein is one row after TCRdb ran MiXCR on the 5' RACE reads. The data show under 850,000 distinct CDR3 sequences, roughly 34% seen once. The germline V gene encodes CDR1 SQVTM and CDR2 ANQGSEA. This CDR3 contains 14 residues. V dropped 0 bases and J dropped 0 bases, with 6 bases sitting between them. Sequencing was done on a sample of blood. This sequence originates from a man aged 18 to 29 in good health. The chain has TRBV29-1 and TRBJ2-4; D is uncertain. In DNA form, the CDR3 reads TGCAGCGTTGAAGATCGACTAGCCAAAAACATTCAGTACTTC. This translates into CSVEDRLAKNIQYF.